This TCR beta chain was sequenced in a study of PD-L1 blockade in urothelial cancer. Overall study context: Prior chemotherapy regimens per patient numbered 0 to 3. A median of approximately 140,000 T cells was found in the blood samples.

Every PCR received spiked-in synthetic TCR analog templates. TCRdb's table, derived via immunoSEQ multiplex PCR, lists solely in-frame clones and lacks some. This sample yields 40,000 or so clones, of which about four fifths are seen a single time; approximately 3.5% belongs to the top ten. Germline V gene sequence: CDR1 SGHTA, CDR2 FQGNSA. CDR3 length: 15 amino acids. The V segment lost 5 bases and the J segment 6 bases; nucleotides outside the gene matches: 9. Patients in the study were battling locally advanced or metastatic urothelial carcinoma. Sequenced material: PBMCs, taken around atezolizumab (anti-PD-L1) treatment. The source of this sequence is a man in his 70s with urothelial cancer. The V call is TRBV7-2, the J call TRBJ1-4; 7 bases are a match to TRBD1. CDR3 nucleotide sequence: TGTGCCAGCAGCCAGACAGGGATCATGGATGAAAAACTGTTTTTT. Translating gives CASSQTGIMDEKLFF.